The source of this T cell receptor beta chain is a study of graft-versus-host responses after intestinal transplantation. Across the whole study: Multivisceral, liver-intestinal, or isolated intestinal transplants were performed in recipients. Recipients were all induced with anti-thymocyte globulin, then given tacrolimus and steroids for 3 to 4 years. Study results and limitations: Recipient-marrow GvH clones were detected, some having first appeared in ileum or blood.

As for this clone: Its antigen is unidentified.

The CDR3 is 15 residues long. Trimming took 0 bases from V and 2 from J; bases not matched to a gene: 2. CDR1 and CDR2 (germline): SGHRS, YFSETQ. The table came from immunoSEQ multiplex PCR; TCRdb's copy has only in-frame clones and leaves some out. The sample holds tens of thousands of clones, 85% to 90% seen once. This clonotype originated in a human donor who received an intestinal transplant. The chain links TRBV5-1 to TRBJ1-3, with 7 nucleotides matching TRBD1. The sample here was unstimulated CD4+ T cells sorted from spleen or lymph node cells, taken before intestinal transplant. CDR3 loop: CASSLDQGAGNTIYF. In nucleotides, the CDR3 is TGCGCCAGCAGCTTGGACCAGGGGGCTGGAAACACCATATATTTT.